The 19 T cell receptor beta chains below come from one sample, sequenced in a study of radiotherapy plus CTLA-4 blockade in lung cancer. Assay: immunoSEQ multiplex PCR; the TCRdb copy retains only in-frame clones and omits some. This sample carries about 30,000 clones, roughly four fifths of them seen once, and the ten largest clones take 7.7%. Sequences were derived from peripheral blood, sampled from a patient treated with radiotherapy plus ipilimumab. These receptors were collected from a human donor with non-small cell lung cancer who had stable disease on radiotherapy plus ipilimumab.

The chain links TRBV6-6 to TRBJ2-3; D remains ambiguous. The length of the CDR3 is 14 residues. V lost 6 bases and J 0 bases, leaving 10 bases between the germline ends. The V gene's germline CDR1 is MNHNY and CDR2 SVGAGI (reference sequence). The CDR3 DNA reads TGTGCCAGCAGGAACGGGCCCAGCACAGATACGCAGTATTTT. Its protein product is CASRNGPSTDTQYF.

The chain uses TRBV5-4 and TRBJ1-2; 8 bases map to TRBD1. The CDR3 has 15 amino acids. Germline V gene lookup returns CDR1 SGHNT and CDR2 YYREEE (reference sequence). After removal of 3 bases from V and 7 bases from J, the junction contained 11 bases not matched to a gene. CDR3 nucleotide sequence: TGTGCCAGCAGCTCAGGACAGGGAAGCATATTTGGCTACACCTTC. This encodes CASSSGQGSIFGYTF.

This rearrangement joins TRBV4-1 to TRBJ1-3; TRBD1 aligns across 10 bases. The CDR3 is 15 residues long. The germline gives CDR1 MGHRA, CDR2 YSYEKL. V was clipped by 4 bases and J by 8 bases; unmatched bases: 8. The CDR3 DNA reads as TGCGCCAGCAGCCCCACGGACAGGGGGTTTGACACCATATATTTT. This codes for CASSPTDRGFDTIYF.

This chain links TRBV7-9 with TRBJ1-1; possibly TRBD1 for D (5 bases). The CDR3 runs to 13 residues. V lost 5 bases and J 3 bases, leaving 10 bases between the germline ends. CDR1 and CDR2 from the germline V gene are SEHNR and FQNEAQ (reference sequence). CDR3 region: CASSPTRDTEAFF. CDR3 DNA: TGTGCCAGCAGCCCAACCAGGGACACTGAAGCTTTCTTT.

The chain employs TRBV20-1 and TRBJ2-1, with a tentative D call TRBD1 (5 bases). V lost 6 bases to trimming and J lost 7 bases, with 10 bases between them. CDR1 is DFQATT, CDR2 SNEGSKA, per germline (reference sequence). This CDR3 has 11 amino acids. CDR3 sequence (DNA): TGCAGTGCGCGGCGACAGAATGAGCAGTTCTTC. Its protein product is CSARRQNEQFF.

The rearrangement uses TRBV5-4 and TRBJ1-3; tentative D call: TRBD1 (6 bases). Germline V gene sequence: CDR1 SGHNT, CDR2 YYREEE (reference sequence). The CDR3 has 14 amino acids. V lost 0 bases and J 7 bases, leaving 11 bases between the germline ends. The CDR3 bases are TGTGCCAGCAGCTTGGATCAGGGGCGGAACACCATATATTTT. This translates into CASSLDQGRNTIYF.

The gene calls are TRBV10-3 and TRBJ1-2; perhaps TRBD1 as D (5 bases). The CDR3 runs 14 residues. With 7 bases removed from V and 2 bases from J, the gap between germline ends came to 14 bases. In germline, CDR1 is ENHRY, CDR2 SYGVKD. CDR3 residues: CAITQGRRNYGYTF. Here the CDR3 DNA reads TGTGCCATCACCCAGGGCCGTCGGAACTATGGCTACACCTTC.

The V gene is TRBV7-2, the J gene TRBJ1-6, with TRBD1 matching over 7 bases. The germline V gene has CDR1 SGHTA and CDR2 FQGNSA. The CDR3 loop spans 15 amino acids. V gave up 4 bases and J gave up 4 bases; unmatched junction bases: 4. This CDR3 is CASSSPGQYNSPLHF. As DNA, the CDR3 is TGTGCCAGCAGCTCGCCGGGACAGTATAATTCACCCCTCCACTTT.

The chain has TRBV15 and TRBJ1-5, with 8 positions matching TRBD1. The junction had 4 bases not matched to a gene; V was cut back by 1 base and J by 2 bases. Germline V gene lookup returns CDR1 LNHNV and CDR2 YYDKDF (reference sequence). The CDR3 length is 16 residues. CDR3 DNA sequence: TGTGCCACCAGCAGAGTATCGACAGGGGGCAATCAGCCCCAGCATTTT. Translated: CATSRVSTGGNQPQHF.

The genes are TRBV7-2 and TRBJ1-1; weak D call: TRBD1 (5 bases). Germline V gene data show CDR1 as SGHTA and CDR2 as FQGNSA. The CDR3 spans 13 residues. The V end was cut by 6 bases, the J end by 7 bases, with 15 bases between. The CDR3 protein is CASRRTDRIEAFF. The CDR3 DNA is TGTGCCAGCAGACGAACTGACAGAATTGAAGCTTTCTTT.

The chain has TRBV28 and TRBJ1-2; D unresolved. Germline CDR1 MDHEN, CDR2 SYDVKM. This CDR3 comprises 14 residues. Trimming took 2 bases from V and 0 from J, leaving 7 bases between them. CDR3 sequence: CASSLRAANYGYTF. CDR3 nucleotide sequence: TGTGCCAGCAGTTTAAGGGCAGCTAACTATGGCTACACCTTC.

This chain uses TRBV19 with TRBJ1-2; D not resolved. V dropped 5 bases and J dropped 8 bases, with 18 bases sitting between them. This CDR3 is built from 14 residues. Looked up from germline, CDR1 is LNHDA and CDR2 is SQIVND (reference sequence). The CDR3: CASSPEGLFGGYTF. CDR3 bases: TGTGCCAGTAGTCCGGAAGGGCTGTTCGGGGGCTACACCTTC.

This chain joins TRBV28 and TRBJ1-6, with 7 bases aligning to TRBD1. The CDR3 spans 17 residues. V was pared by 5 bases and J by 5 bases, with 12 bases of the junction left unmatched. Germline-derived CDR1 and CDR2 are MDHEN and SYDVKM. The CDR3 sequence: CASSQSQGLGNNSPLHF. DNA of the CDR3: TGTGCCAGCAGTCAATCACAGGGGCTAGGGAATAATTCACCCCTCCACTTT.

The V and J genes are TRBV28 and TRBJ1-3; possible D gene TRBD1, 5 bases. Germline loops: CDR1 MDHEN, CDR2 SYDVKM. Trimming shortened V by 8 bases and J by 6 bases, and 17 bases separated the two germline ends. This CDR3 has 14 residues. The CDR3 loop is CASYGREGENTIYF. The CDR3 DNA is TGTGCCAGCTACGGCAGGGAAGGAGAAAACACCATATATTTT.

The CDR3 is CASSLTSASTDTQYF. Written as DNA, the CDR3 is TGTGCCAGCAGCTTAACTAGCGCTAGCACAGATACGCAGTATTTT. The chain employs TRBV7-3 and TRBJ2-3, with D tentatively TRBD2 (5 bases). V was shortened by 0 bases and J by 0 bases, with 7 bases between the two germline ends. The V gene's germline CDR1 is SGHTA and CDR2 FQGTGA. The CDR3 loop spans 15 amino acids. The full variable domain, rest sourced from reference TRBV7-3 and TRBJ2-3, is GAGVSQTPSNKVTEKGKYVELRCDPISGHTALYWYRQSLGQGPEFLIYFQGTGAADDSGLPNDRFFAVRPEGSVSTLKIQRTERGDSAVYLCASSLTSASTDTQYFGPGTRLTVL.

This chain joins TRBV9 and TRBJ2-2; TRBD1 matches 10 bases. The CDR3 runs to 16 residues. Trimming cost V 4 bases and J 0 bases; bases outside gene matches: 3. Germline CDR1 SGDLS, CDR2 YYNGEE. This CDR3 is CASSRGQGANTGELFF. CDR3 nucleotides: TGTGCCAGCAGCCGAGGACAGGGGGCGAACACCGGGGAGCTGTTTTTT.

The chain joins TRBV19 to TRBJ1-1; perhaps TRBD1 as D (5 bases). The CDR3 has 13 amino acids. V was trimmed by 1 base and J by 7 bases, leaving 10 bases between them. The germline gives CDR1 LNHDA, CDR2 SQIVND (reference sequence). CDR3 protein: CASSIVGELEAFF. The CDR3 DNA is TGTGCCAGTAGTATAGTGGGGGAACTTGAAGCTTTCTTT.

V usage is TRBV6-1 and J usage is TRBJ1-5; 9 positions agree with TRBD1. Germline V CDR1 and CDR2: MNHNS, SASEGT. Trimming took 4 bases from V and 7 from J; bases not matched to a gene: 5. The CDR3 covers 14 residues. In DNA, the CDR3 is TGTGCCAGCAGTGCCGACAGGGGGGGACAGCCCCAGCATTTT. Its protein product is CASSADRGGQPQHF.

This clone was found a few times. In the same sample, other DNA sequences code for this CDR3. The chain links TRBV6-5 to TRBJ2-7; 9 nucleotides align to TRBD2. The ends lost 4 bases at V and 5 bases at J; junction bases unmatched: 12. CDR3 length equals 16 residues. Germline loops: CDR1 MNHEY, CDR2 SVGAGI. The CDR3 sequence is CASSLGVGAGGDEQYF. CDR3 DNA: TGTGCCAGCAGTTTGGGTGTGGGGGCGGGGGGGGACGAGCAGTACTTC.